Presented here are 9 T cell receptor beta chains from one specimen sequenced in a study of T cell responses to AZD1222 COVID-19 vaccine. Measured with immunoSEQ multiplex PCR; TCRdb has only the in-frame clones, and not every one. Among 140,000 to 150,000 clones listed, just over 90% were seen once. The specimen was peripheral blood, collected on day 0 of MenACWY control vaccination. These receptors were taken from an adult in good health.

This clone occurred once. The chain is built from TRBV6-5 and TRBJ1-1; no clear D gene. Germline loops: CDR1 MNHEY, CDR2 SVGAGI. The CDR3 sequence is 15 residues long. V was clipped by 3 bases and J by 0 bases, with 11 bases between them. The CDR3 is CASSYLPRMNTEAFF. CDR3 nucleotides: TGTGCCAGCAGTTATCTTCCCCGAATGAACACTGAAGCTTTCTTT.

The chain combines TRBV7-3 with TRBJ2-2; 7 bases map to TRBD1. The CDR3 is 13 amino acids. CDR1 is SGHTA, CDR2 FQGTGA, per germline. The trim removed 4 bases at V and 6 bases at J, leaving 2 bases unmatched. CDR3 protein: CASSSTGSGELFF. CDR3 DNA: TGTGCCAGCAGCTCGACAGGGTCCGGGGAGCTGTTTTTT.

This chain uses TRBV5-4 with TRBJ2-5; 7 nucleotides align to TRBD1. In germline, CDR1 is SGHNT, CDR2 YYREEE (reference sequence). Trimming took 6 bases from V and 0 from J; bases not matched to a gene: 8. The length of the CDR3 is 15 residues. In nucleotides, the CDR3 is TGTGCCAGCACCATGACAGGGACCTACCAAGAGACCCAGTACTTC. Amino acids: CASTMTGTYQETQYF.

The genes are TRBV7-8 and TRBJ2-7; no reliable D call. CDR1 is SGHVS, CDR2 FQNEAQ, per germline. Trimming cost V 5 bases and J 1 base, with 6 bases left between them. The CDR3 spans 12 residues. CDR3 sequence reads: CASSHASYEQYF. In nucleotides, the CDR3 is TGTGCCAGCAGCCATGCTTCCTACGAGCAGTACTTC.

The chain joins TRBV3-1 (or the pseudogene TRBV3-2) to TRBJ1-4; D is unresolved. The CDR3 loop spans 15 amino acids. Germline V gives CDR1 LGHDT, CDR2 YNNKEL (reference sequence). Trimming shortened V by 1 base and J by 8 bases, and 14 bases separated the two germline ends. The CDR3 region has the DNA TGTGCCAGCAGCCAAGCAGACCGGCGGGGAGAAAAACTGTTTTTT. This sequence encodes CASSQADRRGEKLFF.

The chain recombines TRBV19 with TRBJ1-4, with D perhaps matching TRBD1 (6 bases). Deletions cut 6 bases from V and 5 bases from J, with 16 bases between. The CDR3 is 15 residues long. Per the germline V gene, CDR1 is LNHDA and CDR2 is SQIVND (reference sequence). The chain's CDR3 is CASSTQGTLNEKLFF. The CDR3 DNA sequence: TGTGCCAGTAGCACCCAGGGGACCCTGAATGAAAAACTGTTTTTT.

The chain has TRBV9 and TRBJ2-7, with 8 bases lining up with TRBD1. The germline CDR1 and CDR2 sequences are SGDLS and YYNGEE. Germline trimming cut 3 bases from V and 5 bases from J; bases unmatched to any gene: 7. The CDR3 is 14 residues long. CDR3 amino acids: CASSAGRGLDEQYF. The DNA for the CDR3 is TGTGCCAGCAGCGCCGGCAGGGGGCTCGACGAGCAGTACTTC.

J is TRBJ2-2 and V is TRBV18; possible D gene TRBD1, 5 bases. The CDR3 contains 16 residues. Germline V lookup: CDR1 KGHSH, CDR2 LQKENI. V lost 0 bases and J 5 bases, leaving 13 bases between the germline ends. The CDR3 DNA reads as TGTGCCAGCTCACCACCCGCGGCAGGGTCTACCGGGGAGCTGTTTTTT. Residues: CASSPPAAGSTGELFF.

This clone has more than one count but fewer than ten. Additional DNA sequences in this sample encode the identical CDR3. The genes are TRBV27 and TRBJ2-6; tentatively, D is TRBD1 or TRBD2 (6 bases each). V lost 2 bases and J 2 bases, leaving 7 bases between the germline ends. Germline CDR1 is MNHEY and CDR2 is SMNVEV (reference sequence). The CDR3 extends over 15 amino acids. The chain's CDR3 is CASSLRGAGANVLTF. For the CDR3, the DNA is TGTGCCAGCAGTTTAAGGGGGGCTGGGGCCAACGTCCTGACTTTC.